This T cell receptor (beta chain) was captured in a study of T-cell reconstitution after alpha-beta-depleted transplantation in children. Study-wide results and caveats: Alpha-beta T cells about two months after transplant reportedly derived from several hundred expanded graft clones. Some patients owed their high day-60 TCRbeta diversity to surviving recipient T cells and thymic progenitors. A year post-transplant, T-cell counts and diversity derived mostly from newly produced T cells.

A TCRbeta library incorporating unique molecular identifiers was prepared. TCRdb called the PCR reads again in MiXCR, with one record for every CDR3 protein. The sample lists under 850,000 distinct CDR3 sequences, around 13% occurring once. This clonotype was observed a single time. What it binds is not known. Germline CDR1 and CDR2: MGHRA and YSYEKL. The V end was cut by 1 base, the J end by 4 bases, with 9 bases between. The CDR3 consists of 14 residues. The source material was PBMCs, sampled before TCRalphabeta/CD19-depleted stem cell transplant. J is TRBJ2-3 and V is TRBV4-1; D gene uncertain. The clonotype originates from a girl aged 2 to 10 with congenital amegakaryocytic thrombocytopenia, due to receive a stem cell transplant. The DNA of the CDR3 is TGCGCCAGCAGCCAAGGCCGTCGATCAGATACGCAGTATTTT. Its translation: CASSQGRRSDTQYF.